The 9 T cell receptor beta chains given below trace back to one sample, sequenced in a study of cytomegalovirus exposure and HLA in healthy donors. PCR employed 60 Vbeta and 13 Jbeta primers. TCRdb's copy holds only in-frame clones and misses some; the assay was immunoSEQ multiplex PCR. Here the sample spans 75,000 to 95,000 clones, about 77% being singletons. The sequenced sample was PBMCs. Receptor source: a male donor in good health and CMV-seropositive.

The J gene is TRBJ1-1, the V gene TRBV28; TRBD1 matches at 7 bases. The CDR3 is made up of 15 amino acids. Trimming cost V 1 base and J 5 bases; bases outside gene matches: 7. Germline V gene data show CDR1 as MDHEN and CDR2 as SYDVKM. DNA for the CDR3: TGTGCCAGCAGTTTATTCGAGGGGGCTTATACTGAAGCTTTCTTT. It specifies CASSLFEGAYTEAFF.

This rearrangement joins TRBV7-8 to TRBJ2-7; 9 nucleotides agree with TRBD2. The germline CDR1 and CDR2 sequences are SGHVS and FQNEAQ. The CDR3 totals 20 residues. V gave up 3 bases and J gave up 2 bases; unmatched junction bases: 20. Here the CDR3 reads CASSLRYRFLSSGMTYEQYF. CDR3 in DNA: TGTGCCAGCAGCTTGCGATACCGGTTCCTTTCTAGCGGGATGACCTACGAGCAGTACTTC.

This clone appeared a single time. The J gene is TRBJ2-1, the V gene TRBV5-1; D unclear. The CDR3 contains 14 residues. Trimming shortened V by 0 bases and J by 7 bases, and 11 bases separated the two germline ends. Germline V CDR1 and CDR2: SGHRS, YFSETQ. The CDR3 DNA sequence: TGCGCCAGCAGCTTGGCGACCTTCGGGAATGAGCAGTTCTTC. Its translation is CASSLATFGNEQFF.

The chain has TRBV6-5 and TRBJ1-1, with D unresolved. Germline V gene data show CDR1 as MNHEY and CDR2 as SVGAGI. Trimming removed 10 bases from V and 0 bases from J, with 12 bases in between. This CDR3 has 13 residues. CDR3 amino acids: CATSLAVNTEAFF. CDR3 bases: TGTGCCACCTCCCTGGCGGTGAACACTGAAGCTTTCTTT.

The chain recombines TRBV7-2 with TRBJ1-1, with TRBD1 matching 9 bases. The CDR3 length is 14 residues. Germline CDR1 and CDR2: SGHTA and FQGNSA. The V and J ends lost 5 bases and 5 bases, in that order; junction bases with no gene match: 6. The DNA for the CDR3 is TGTGCCAGCAGCCCGCGGACAGGGGATACTGAAGCTTTCTTT. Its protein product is CASSPRTGDTEAFF.

The CDR3 DNA sequence: TGTGCCAGCAGTGAACCCCCAGGGGGCAATAATTCACCCCTCCACTTT. This translates into CASSEPPGGNNSPLHF. The V and J genes are TRBV6-1 and TRBJ1-6; 8 bases are shared with TRBD1. Germline lookup yields CDR1 MNHNS and CDR2 SASEGT. J was trimmed by 5 bases and V by 2 bases; bases with no gene match: 5. The CDR3 has 16 amino acids.

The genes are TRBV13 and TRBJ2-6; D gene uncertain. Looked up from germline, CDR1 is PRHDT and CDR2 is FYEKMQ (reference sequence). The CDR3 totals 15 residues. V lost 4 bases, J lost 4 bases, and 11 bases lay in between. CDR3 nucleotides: TGTGCCAGCAGCTCCAAGCCCCTCGGGGCCAACGTCCTGACTTTC. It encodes CASSSKPLGANVLTF.

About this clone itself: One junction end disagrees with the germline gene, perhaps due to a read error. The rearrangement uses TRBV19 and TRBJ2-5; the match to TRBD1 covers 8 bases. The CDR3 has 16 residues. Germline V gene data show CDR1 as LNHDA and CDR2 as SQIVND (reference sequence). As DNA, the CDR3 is TGTGCCAGCAGTAGAGGCCGACAGGGGAATATAGAGACCCAGTACTTC. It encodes CASSRGRQGNIETQYF.

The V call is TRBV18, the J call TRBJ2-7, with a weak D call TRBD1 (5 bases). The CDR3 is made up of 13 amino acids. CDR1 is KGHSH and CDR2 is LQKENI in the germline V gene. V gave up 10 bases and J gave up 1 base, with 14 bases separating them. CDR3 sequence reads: CAIRRAGSYEQYF. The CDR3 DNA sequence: TGTGCCATCCGAAGGGCAGGGTCCTACGAGCAGTACTTC.